Listed below are T cell receptor beta chains from one sample, sequenced in a study of Graves' ophthalmopathy and Graves' hyperthyroidism. TCRdb itself ran the multiplex PCR reads through MiXCR, one entry per CDR3 protein. The sample lists 500,000 to 600,000 distinct CDR3 sequences; less than 45% were seen once. Material: peripheral blood or thyroid tissue (not recorded which). These TCRs come from an adult man with Graves' hyperthyroidism. CDR3s include the opening cysteine and the closing phenylalanine or tryptophan. A D gene is named only where the DNA matches it firmly. Where a row states a size, it is once, few, many or the class of an expanded clone; other rows omit it.

j_gene	d_gene	v_gene	abundance	CDR3nt	CDR3aa
TRBJ2-1	TRBD1	TRBV7-6	NA	TGTGCTAGCAGCTTAGCGCTTCCTGGACAGGGCAATGAGCAGTTCTTC	CASSLALPGQGNEQFF
TRBJ1-1	NA	TRBV12-3/TRBV12-4	many	TGTGCCAGCAGCCGCATACAGGGGAACACTGAAGCTTTCTTT	CASSRIQGNTEAFF
TRBJ2-3	TRBD2	TRBV12-3/TRBV12-4	NA	TGTGCCAGCAGTTTAGGCGGGAGTGCTGCAGATACGCAGTATTTT	CASSLGGSAADTQYF
TRBJ1-2	TRBD1	TRBV6-1	few	TGTGCCAGCAGGACAGGGAGTAATTTCTATGGCTACACCTTC	CASRTGSNFYGYTF
TRBJ2-7	NA	TRBV5-8	few	TGTGCCAGCAGCTTGGGTGAGGGAAGTTGGAACGAGCAGTACTTC	CASSLGEGSWNEQYF
TRBJ2-7	NA	TRBV10-3	many	TGTGCCATCAGTGTTTCAGGGACCTACGAGCAGTACTTC	CAISVSGTYEQYF
TRBJ2-6	NA	TRBV20-1	many	TGCAGTGCAACCTCTGGGGCCAACGTCCTGACTTTC	CSATSGANVLTF
TRBJ2-3	NA	TRBV7-8	few	TGTGCCAGCAGCCCCTACCGGCGGGCTAGCCAGGGAATAGATACGCAGTATTTT	CASSPYRRASQGIDTQYF
TRBJ1-2	NA	TRBV28	NA	TGTGCCAGCAGTTTAACAGGCCTGGGCGACTACACCTTC	CASSLTGLGDYTF
TRBJ2-3	NA	TRBV20-1	few	TGCAGTGCCCCAGACATTGTTACGCAGTATTTT	CSAPDIVTQYF
TRBJ2-7	TRBD1	TRBV5-1	many	TGCGCCAGCAGCTTGGGGGTCGGGACAGGCGGGAACGAGCAGTACTTC	CASSLGVGTGGNEQYF
TRBJ2-7	TRBD2	TRBV7-8	few	TGTGCCAGCAGCACGCGGACTAGCGGGAGGCCCTACGAGCAGTACTTC	CASSTRTSGRPYEQYF
TRBJ1-2	NA	TRBV5-8	many	TGTGCCAGCAGCTCGGAGCCGGGTACCTATGGCTACACCTTC	CASSSEPGTYGYTF
TRBJ1-2	TRBD1	TRBV12-3/TRBV12-4	NA	TGTGCCAGCGCCTGGGACAGCCGCGCTGGCTACACCTTC	CASAWDSRAGYTF
TRBJ2-7	NA	TRBV5-6	NA	TGTGCCAGCAGCTTGCCGCCGGGTGGTAACGGCGAGCAGTACTTC	CASSLPPGGNGEQYF
TRBJ2-2	TRBD1	TRBV5-1	many	TGCGCCAGCAGCTGGGGGACAGGGGAGCGAGGCACCGGGGAGCTGTTTTTT	CASSWGTGERGTGELFF
TRBJ1-2	TRBD1	TRBV19	many	TGTGCCAGTAGTCCCTCAGGGGGACATTCCAGTCATGGCTACACCTTC	CASSPSGGHSSHGYTF
TRBJ2-7	NA	TRBV7-2	NA	TGTGCCAGCAGCTTAGGGGGGAGTAAGTACGAGCAGTACTTC	CASSLGGSKYEQYF
TRBJ2-3	NA	TRBV10-3	few	TGTGCCATCAGGGGCACAGATACGCAGTATTTT	CAIRGTDTQYF
TRBJ2-7	TRBD1	TRBV25-1	many	TGTGCCAGCAGTGAATGGGACAGAGCCTACGAGCAGTACTTC	CASSEWDRAYEQYF
TRBJ2-7	NA	TRBV14	many	TGTGCCAGTTCAGAAGGCACTCAGGGTCTCTACGAGCAGTACTTC	CASSEGTQGLYEQYF
TRBJ2-7	TRBD2	TRBV25-1	NA	TGTGCCAGCGGACTAGCGGGGGGTATCTACGAGCAGTACTTC	CASGLAGGIYEQYF
TRBJ2-2	NA	TRBV19	NA	TGTGCCTTACGGGTGGGAACCGGGGAGCTGTTTTTT	CALRVGTGELFF
TRBJ1-4	NA	TRBV15	few	TGTGCCACCAGCCCTCCCGTGCGGGGGGCTGATGAAAAACTGTTTTTT	CATSPPVRGADEKLFF
TRBJ1-1	TRBD1	TRBV29-1	NA	TGCAGCGTTAATACAGGGGGCATGGGGACTGAAGCTTTCTTT	CSVNTGGMGTEAFF
TRBJ2-5	TRBD2	TRBV7-2	many	TGTGCCAGCAGCCCAGGACTAGCGGGAGTGGGGACCCAGTACTTC	CASSPGLAGVGTQYF
TRBJ1-4	NA	TRBV5-5	NA	TGTGCCAGCAGCTTAGTCCAGGGCAGGAAGGAAAAACTGTTTTTT	CASSLVQGRKEKLFF
TRBJ2-7	TRBD1	TRBV5-4	many	TGTGCCAGCAGTCCCCCTCCGGGACAGGCTCACTACGAGCAGTACTTC	CASSPPPGQAHYEQYF
TRBJ1-1	NA	TRBV2	many	TGTGCCAGCAGTACAAACAGGGATCTCACTGAAGCTTTCTTT	CASSTNRDLTEAFF
TRBJ1-5	NA	TRBV19	many	TGTGCCAGTTCGGGCATGATGGACAATCAGCCCCAGCATTTT	CASSGMMDNQPQHF
TRBJ2-2	TRBD2	TRBV3-1	few	TGTGCCAGCAGCCACGGACTAGTCACCGGGGAGCTGTTTTTT	CASSHGLVTGELFF
TRBJ2-1	TRBD1	TRBV19	few	TGTGCCAGTAGCAACGACAGGGGGCATCACAATGAGCAGTTCTTC	CASSNDRGHHNEQFF
TRBJ2-7	NA	TRBV6-5	NA	TGTGCCAGCAGTTACTCGTCCAGGCTATATTACGAGCAGTACTTC	CASSYSSRLYYEQYF
TRBJ2-5	NA	TRBV7-3	few	TGTGCCAGCGATTGGACCCAGTACTTC	CASDWTQYF
TRBJ1-2	TRBD1	TRBV3-1	few	TGTGCCACCAGACAGGGGTTTGGCTACACCTTC	CATRQGFGYTF
TRBJ2-2	NA	TRBV7-9	NA	NA	CASSPPGSCFF
TRBJ2-5	NA	TRBV24-1	NA	TGTGCCACCAGTGACATCCTGGGTTCCGGGGAAGAGACCCAGTACTTC	CATSDILGSGEETQYF
TRBJ1-2	NA	TRBV7-9	many	TGTGCCAGCAGCCCCCCCTTGAGCAGTCTTAACTATGGCTACACCTTC	CASSPPLSSLNYGYTF
TRBJ1-2	TRBD1	TRBV5-5	few	TGTGCCAGCAGCTTCATGGACAGGACGTTTAACTATGGCTACACCTTC	CASSFMDRTFNYGYTF
TRBJ2-7	NA	TRBV10-3	many	TGTGCCATCGGAGATCTCTACGAGCAGTACTTC	CAIGDLYEQYF
TRBJ1-2	NA	TRBV20-1	NA	TGCAGTGTCGGAGACGGGAACTATGGCTACACCTTC	CSVGDGNYGYTF
TRBJ1-1	NA	TRBV2	many	TGTGCCAGTAAGCCGTCGGCGAACACTGAAGCTTTCTTT	CASKPSANTEAFF
TRBJ1-4	NA	TRBV29-1	NA	TGCAGCGGGACAATGACAGACACCGGAGAGGGTGAAAAACTGTTTTTT	CSGTMTDTGEGEKLFF
TRBJ2-7	TRBD1	TRBV7-9	NA	TGTGCCAGCAGCTTCCGGGACAGGGGGGACGGAAGCTCCTACGAGCAGTACTTC	CASSFRDRGDGSSYEQYF
TRBJ2-2	NA	TRBV2	many	TGTGCCAGCAGTCTTTACGGGACCGGGGAGCTGTTTTTT	CASSLYGTGELFF
TRBJ2-7	NA	TRBV2	once	TGTGCCAGCAGTTCGCCGGGACTCAGCTACGAGCAGTACTTC	CASSSPGLSYEQYF
TRBJ2-3	TRBD2	TRBV20-1	NA	TGCAGTGCTAGGGCTCGGGGGGGAAAGGATACGCGGTATTTT	CSARARGGKDTRYF
TRBJ2-6	TRBD2	TRBV7-6	many	TGTGCCAGCAGCTTAGGGTCTAGCGGAAGCTCTGGGGCCAACGTCCTGACTTTC	CASSLGSSGSSGANVLTF
TRBJ1-4	TRBD1	TRBV4-2	NA	TGTGCCAGCAGCCAAGATGTTGGACAGGGGGGAAAACTGTTTTTT	CASSQDVGQGGKLFF
TRBJ2-7	TRBD2	TRBV9	few	TGTGCCAGCAGCGTAGCGGGAGGCCTCTCCTACGAGCAGTACTTC	CASSVAGGLSYEQYF
TRBJ2-5	TRBD2	TRBV29-1	NA	TGCAGTGCAGTACTAGCGGGGGTACAAGAGACCCAGTACTTC	CSAVLAGVQETQYF
TRBJ1-4	TRBD1	TRBV7-9	NA	TGTGCCAGCAGCTTACCCGGACAGGGGGTATTAGCTGAAAAACTGTTTTTT	CASSLPGQGVLAEKLFF
TRBJ2-7	NA	TRBV19	NA	TGTGCCACTCAGAGGTTCTCTGGCGAGCAGTACTTC	CATQRFSGEQYF